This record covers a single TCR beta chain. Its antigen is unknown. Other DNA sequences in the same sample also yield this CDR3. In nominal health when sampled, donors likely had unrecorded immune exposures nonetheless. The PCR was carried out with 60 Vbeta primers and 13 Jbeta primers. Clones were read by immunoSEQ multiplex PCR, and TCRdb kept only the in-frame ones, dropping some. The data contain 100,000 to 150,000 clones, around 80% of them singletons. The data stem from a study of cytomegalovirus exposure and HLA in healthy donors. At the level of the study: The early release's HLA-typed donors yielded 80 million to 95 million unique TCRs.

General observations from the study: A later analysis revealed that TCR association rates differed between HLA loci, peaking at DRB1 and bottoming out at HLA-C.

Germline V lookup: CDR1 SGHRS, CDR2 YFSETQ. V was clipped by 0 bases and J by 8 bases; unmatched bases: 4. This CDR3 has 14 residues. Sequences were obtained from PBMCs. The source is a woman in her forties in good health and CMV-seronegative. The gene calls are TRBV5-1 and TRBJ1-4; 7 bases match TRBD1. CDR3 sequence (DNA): TGCGCCAGCAGCTTGGGGCAGGGGGGCGAAAAACTGTTTTTT. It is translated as CASSLGQGGEKLFF.